Below are 24 T cell receptor beta chains sequenced from a single sample in a study of immune characterization of retroperitoneal liposarcoma. TCRdb re-derived calls from the PCR reads in MiXCR, one entry per CDR3 protein. The data hold about 8,200 distinct CDR3 sequences, with about two fifths observed a single time. The sequencing input was tumor tissue. The receptors were sampled from a male donor with retroperitoneal liposarcoma.

This chain connects TRBV6-1 to TRBJ2-1; D is uncertain. CDR1 is MNHNS and CDR2 is SASEGT in the germline V gene. The V end was cut by 5 bases, the J end by 10 bases, with 15 bases between. CDR3 length equals 13 residues. In DNA, the CDR3 is TGTGCCAGCAGTTCTCGGACCCACTACGAGCAGTTCTTC. As protein: CASSSRTHYEQFF.

This clonotype was found a few times. V is TRBV6-1 and J is TRBJ2-1, with D perhaps given as TRBD1 or TRBD2 (5 bases each). Germline V gene sequence: CDR1 MNHNS, CDR2 SASEGT. Trimming pared 0 bases from V and 7 bases from J, leaving 19 bases between. The length of the CDR3 is 17 residues. The chain's CDR3 is CASSEAAADIGVNEQFF. The CDR3 nucleotides are TGTGCCAGCAGTGAAGCGGCAGCGGACATAGGGGTGAATGAGCAGTTCTTC.

This clonotype is judged medium-sized. The chain combines TRBV7-2 with TRBJ2-5; 13 bases agree with TRBD2. TRBJ2-7 explains the end of the DNA better; the J call may be wrong. The CDR3 runs 14 residues. Looked up from germline, CDR1 is SGHTA and CDR2 is FQGNSA. This CDR3 is CASSLGLAGIEQYF. CDR3 nucleotide sequence: TGTGCCAGCAGCCTGGGACTAGCGGGGATCGAGCAGTACTTC.

The gene calls are TRBV5-6 and TRBJ2-5; 10 bases are shared with TRBD2. The end of the DNA aligns better with TRBJ2-7, so the J call may be wrong. Germline values: CDR1 SGHDT, CDR2 YYEEEE. The CDR3 runs to 13 residues. Here the CDR3 reads CASSSLAGAEQYF. The CDR3 region has the DNA TGTGCCAGCAGCTCCCTAGCGGGGGCCGAGCAGTACTTC.

V usage is TRBV11-2 and J usage is TRBJ1-2; D ambiguous. Trimming pared 0 bases from V and 8 bases from J, leaving 10 bases between. The germline CDR1 and CDR2 sequences are SGHAT and FQNNGV. The CDR3 consists of 13 residues. Written as DNA, the CDR3 is TGTGCCAGCAGCTTAGATCGGACGAGAGGCTACACCTTC. This encodes CASSLDRTRGYTF. Combining the CDR3 with reference TRBV11-2 and TRBJ1-2 gives the whole variable domain EAGVAQSPRYKIIEKRQSVAFWCNPISGHATLYWYQQILGQGPKLLIQFQNNGVVDDSQLPKDRFSAERLKGVDSTLKIQPAKLEDSAVYLCASSLDRTRGYTFGSGTRLTVV.

The table lists this clonotype with a few counts. The CDR3 loop is CASSATLRGRGIPSTQFF. CDR3 in DNA: TGTGCCAGCAGCGCCACCCTCCGGGGCCGCGGTATCCCCTCGACCCAGTTCTTC. J is TRBJ2-1 and V is TRBV11-3; D tentatively reads TRBD1 or TRBD2 (5 bases each). Germline-derived CDR1 and CDR2 are SGHNT and YENEEA. The germline V and J ends were trimmed by 5 bases and 13 bases, with 33 bases remaining between them. The CDR3 is 18 amino acids.

This sequence joins TRBV11-3 and TRBJ2-5, with D unclear. The tail of the sequence fits TRBJ2-1 better, so the J call may be wrong. The CDR3 runs to 13 residues. Germline V gives CDR1 SGHNT, CDR2 YENEEA. CDR3 loop: CASSLTYQETQFF. CDR3 sequence (DNA): TGTGCCAGCAGCTTAACCTACCAAGAGACCCAGTTCTTC.

J is TRBJ2-5 and V is TRBV6-5; D unresolved. The length of the CDR3 is 13 residues. Between the trimmed V and J ends, which lost 6 bases and 3 bases, there was a span of 11 bases. Germline V CDR1 and CDR2: MNHEY, SVGAGI. The chain's CDR3 is CASSYHIKETQYF. The CDR3, as DNA: TGTGCCAGCAGCTACCATATCAAAGAGACCCAGTACTTC.

The J gene is TRBJ1-2, the V gene TRBV12-3 or TRBV12-4; D ambiguous. V was clipped by 6 bases and J by 8 bases, with 13 bases between them. The CDR3 contains 12 residues. CDR3 DNA: TGTGCCAGCAGGACCGGCCCCCTCGGCTACACCTTC. Translating it yields CASRTGPLGYTF.

The chain recombines TRBV7-2 with TRBJ1-6; D is undetermined. The germline gives CDR1 SGHTA, CDR2 FQGNSA. This CDR3 is 14 amino acids long. Trimming removed 3 bases at V and 8 bases at J, with 11 bases between. The CDR3 protein is CASSFKGSDSPLHF. CDR3 bases: TGTGCCAGCAGCTTCAAGGGTTCGGATTCACCCCTCCACTTT.

As for this clonotype: A read error may explain this, as a much larger clone is one base away. The V call is TRBV6-9, the J call TRBJ2-5, with D tentatively TRBD1 (6 bases). The germline gives CDR1 MNHGY, CDR2 SVAAGI. The CDR3 contains 14 residues. The CDR3 region is CASSYRGQSYEQHF. CDR3 DNA: TGTGCCAGCAGTTACAGGGGCCAGTCCTACGAGCAGCACTTC.

V usage is TRBV12-3 or TRBV12-4 and J usage is TRBJ2-1; D may match TRBD1 or TRBD2 (7 bases each). V lost 3 bases, J lost 13 bases, and 28 bases lay in between. The CDR3 covers 17 residues. The CDR3 coding sequence is TGTGCCAGCAGTTTGGTTCAGGGGGGGACCTTAGGGGAGACCCAGTTCTTC. Protein: CASSLVQGGTLGETQFF.

A single count supports this clonotype. The chain uses TRBV6-1 and TRBJ2-1; maybe TRBD1 (6 bases). Trimming pared 4 bases from V and 10 bases from J, leaving 14 bases between. Germline V gives CDR1 MNHNS, CDR2 SASEGT. CDR3 length: 13 residues. CDR3 region: CASSADSSYEQFF. The CDR3 DNA reads TGTGCCAGCAGTGCGGACAGCTCCTACGAGCAGTTCTTC.

V gene TRBV7-6 combines with J gene TRBJ2-1; D not resolved. V was trimmed by 6 bases and J by 10 bases, leaving 16 bases between them. In germline, CDR1 is SGHVS, CDR2 FNYEAQ. The CDR3 contains 13 residues. CDR3 in DNA: TGTGCCAGCAGTACCGAGGCTTTCTACGAGCAGTTCTTC. Encoded protein: CASSTEAFYEQFF.

The chain employs TRBV10-2 and TRBJ2-1; 14 positions match TRBD2. The V gene end was trimmed by 4 bases and the J gene end by 1 base; junction bases not matched to a gene: 6. The germline gives CDR1 WSHSY, CDR2 SAAADI. The CDR3 runs 18 residues. CDR3 sequence: CASSGGTSGGGSYNEQFF. CDR3 DNA: TGCGCCAGCAGTGGGGGGACTAGCGGGGGTGGGTCCTACAATGAGCAGTTCTTC.

This clonotype counts as medium-sized (0.01 to 0.1%). The CDR3 loop is CASSPDFRGGYGYTF. The CDR3 nucleotides read TGTGCCAGCAGCCCGGATTTTCGGGGAGGCTATGGCTACACCTTC. The V and J genes are TRBV7-2 and TRBJ1-2; no clear D gene. This CDR3 region has 15 residues. The ends were cut back, 5 bases at V and 4 bases at J, with 17 bases in the middle. Germline loops: CDR1 SGHTA, CDR2 FQGNSA.

The sample holds a few counts of this clonotype. CDR3 DNA sequence: TGTGCCAGCAGCTTATTTGCCGTGGATACGCAGTATTTT. Translating it yields CASSLFAVDTQYF. V usage is TRBV7-2 and J usage is TRBJ2-3, with D unclear. This CDR3 spans 13 amino acids. V lost 2 bases, J lost 6 bases, and 9 bases lay in between. Germline CDR1 and CDR2: SGHTA and FQGNSA.

CDR3 protein: CASSLTDTAYEQYF. The DNA of the CDR3 is TGTGCCAGCAGCTTAACGGACACCGCCTACGAGCAGTACTTC. The V gene is TRBV11-2, the J gene TRBJ2-5; possible D gene TRBD1, 5 bases. The end of the DNA aligns better with TRBJ2-7, so the J call may be wrong. This CDR3 contains 14 residues. Germline assignment: CDR1 SGHAT and CDR2 FQNNGV.

The rearrangement joins TRBV7-2 to TRBJ1-4; no clear D. CDR1 and CDR2 from the germline V gene are SGHTA and FQGNSA. This CDR3 spans 13 amino acids. V lost 5 bases, J lost 4 bases, and 8 bases lay in between. The CDR3 spells CASSRSRNEKLFF. CDR3 DNA: TGTGCCAGCAGCCGCTCCCGTAATGAAAAACTGTTTTTT.

The chain links TRBV6-1 to TRBJ2-3; D may be TRBD2 (6 bases). The V end lost 7 bases, the J end lost 2 bases, and 10 bases lay between the germline ends. CDR1 and CDR2 from the germline V gene are MNHNS and SASEGT. The CDR3 length is 13 residues. The CDR3 spells CASTGGNTDTQYF. CDR3 in DNA: TGTGCCAGCACTGGCGGGAACACAGATACGCAGTATTTT.

By share of the sample, this clonotype is medium-sized (0.01 to 0.1%). The chain is built from TRBV6-1 and TRBJ2-3, with D possibly matching TRBD2 (6 bases). The CDR3 is 15 amino acids. V was pared by 6 bases and J by 0 bases, with 13 bases between. Germline V gene lookup returns CDR1 MNHNS and CDR2 SASEGT. In DNA form, the CDR3 reads TGTGCCAGCAGCGGCGGGATCCACAGCACAGATACGCAGTATTTT. This codes for CASSGGIHSTDTQYF.

On this clonotype itself: The junction shows a germline mismatch at one end, possibly a read error. V usage is TRBV27 and J usage is TRBJ2-2; TRBD1 matches at 7 bases. The CDR3 is 14 residues long. Germline values: CDR1 MNHEY, CDR2 SMNVEV (reference sequence). CDR3 sequence (DNA): TGTGTCAGCAGTTCCGAGACAGGGCCCGGGGAGCTGTTTTTT. Translating it yields CVSSSETGPGELFF.

The sample holds a few counts of this clonotype. The chain combines TRBV7-2 with TRBJ2-1, with 16 nucleotides matching TRBD2. The J segment lost 14 bases and the V segment lost 4 bases, leaving 14 bases of the junction unmatched. The germline gives CDR1 SGHTA, CDR2 FQGNSA. CDR3 length: 17 amino acids. The CDR3 is CASSSGPGLAGGRDEFF. The CDR3 DNA is TGTGCCAGCAGCTCGGGGCCGGGACTAGCGGGAGGGCGGGATGAGTTCTTC. Together with reference TRBV7-2 and TRBJ2-1, the CDR3 gives the full variable domain: GAGVSQSPSNKVTEKGKDVELRCDPISGHTALYWYRQSLGQGLEFLIYFQGNSAPDKSGLPSDRFSAERTGGSVSTLTIQRTQQEDSAVYLCASSSGPGLAGGRDEFFGPGTRLTVL.

This clonotype rates as medium-sized. At one boundary the junction diverges from the germline segment, which might be a read error. V and J are TRBV7-7 and TRBJ2-1; 12 bases agree with TRBD2. The DNA end is more similar to TRBJ2-7, so the J call may be wrong. Germline-derived CDR1 and CDR2 are SSHAT and FNYEAQ (reference sequence). CDR3 length: 16 residues. The CDR3 DNA follows: TGTGCTAGCAGCTTAGATGCTAGCGGGAGGGCGAATGAGCAGTACTTC. Translated: CASSLDASGRANEQYF.